The rows below give T cell receptor beta chains drawn from one sample of a study of blood T cell repertoires in COVID-19. Profiled with immunoSEQ multiplex PCR; TCRdb holds only in-frame clones, not every one. The data show some 300,000 clones, with approximately 88% seen just once and about 7% held by the top ten. The sequenced sample consisted of peripheral blood. All receptors derive from a woman aged 30 to 39 who had recovered from COVID-19. Each CDR3 is given without its conserved first and last residue. The size field is filled for only some rows; it gives once, few, many or a size class.

j_call: TRBJ2-1; v_call: TRBV9; clone_size: .; cdr3_aa: ASSVWRGGNNEQF
j_call: TRBJ2-1; v_call: TRBV13; clone_size: .; cdr3_aa: ASSPRRGSNEQF
j_call: TRBJ2-7; v_call: TRBV7-9; clone_size: .; cdr3_aa: ASSSDRVTYEQY
j_call: TRBJ2-3; v_call: TRBV5-1; clone_size: once; cdr3_aa: ASSLGRPARGDTQY
j_call: TRBJ2-7; v_call: TRBV27; clone_size: .; cdr3_aa: ASSLTGRLPEQY
j_call: TRBJ2-7; v_call: TRBV5-1; clone_size: once; cdr3_aa: ASSEGTTYEQY
j_call: TRBJ2-7; v_call: TRBV12-3/TRBV12-4; clone_size: .; cdr3_aa: ASSFQVYEQY
j_call: TRBJ2-3; v_call: TRBV6-6; clone_size: .; cdr3_aa: ASRTSASTDTQY
j_call: TRBJ2-1; v_call: TRBV27; clone_size: .; cdr3_aa: ATGTAFNEQF
j_call: TRBJ1-6; v_call: TRBV5-1; clone_size: .; cdr3_aa: ASSTQGRRNSPLH
j_call: TRBJ2-2; v_call: TRBV2; clone_size: .; cdr3_aa: ASSTDLNTGELF
j_call: TRBJ2-3; v_call: TRBV3-1/TRBV3-2; clone_size: .; cdr3_aa: ASSPFGDTQY
j_call: TRBJ2-1; v_call: TRBV11-1; clone_size: .; cdr3_aa: ASSPGHNNEQF
j_call: TRBJ1-5; v_call: TRBV30; clone_size: .; cdr3_aa: AWSRTGEVDQPQH
j_call: TRBJ2-7; v_call: TRBV12-3/TRBV12-4; clone_size: .; cdr3_aa: ASTHSLGQGTN
j_call: TRBJ2-5; v_call: TRBV5-1; clone_size: .; cdr3_aa: ASSFLGVSGETQY
j_call: TRBJ2-7; v_call: TRBV7-9; clone_size: .; cdr3_aa: ASTGLAGGYEQY
j_call: TRBJ2-5; v_call: TRBV4-1; clone_size: .; cdr3_aa: ASSQLGQRGETQY
j_call: TRBJ1-1; v_call: TRBV24-1; clone_size: .; cdr3_aa: ATSDLRGTEAF
j_call: TRBJ1-2; v_call: TRBV11-2; clone_size: .; cdr3_aa: ASSLDRGHGYT
j_call: TRBJ1-1; v_call: TRBV6-2/TRBV6-3; clone_size: .; cdr3_aa: ASSSQGNTEAF
j_call: TRBJ1-1; v_call: TRBV7-9; clone_size: .; cdr3_aa: ASSALTGGAAEAF
j_call: TRBJ2-3; v_call: TRBV5-1; clone_size: .; cdr3_aa: ASSLRASGPRDTQY
j_call: TRBJ2-5; v_call: TRBV4-1; clone_size: .; cdr3_aa: ASSQHSYGGVVRETQY
j_call: TRBJ1-4; v_call: TRBV2; clone_size: once; cdr3_aa: ASSPDRFEEKLF
j_call: TRBJ1-1; v_call: TRBV4-2; clone_size: once; cdr3_aa: ASSQVAGSEAF
j_call: TRBJ1-4; v_call: TRBV7-2; clone_size: .; cdr3_aa: ASSLDRAGEKLF
j_call: TRBJ1-2; v_call: TRBV28; clone_size: .; cdr3_aa: ASSYRARYGYT
j_call: TRBJ1-5; v_call: TRBV15; clone_size: once; cdr3_aa: ATSRVGTGGNQPQH
j_call: TRBJ1-5; v_call: TRBV2; clone_size: .; cdr3_aa: ASSERTGGYQPQH
j_call: TRBJ2-3; v_call: TRBV6-5; clone_size: .; cdr3_aa: ASILRRADTQY
j_call: TRBJ2-1; v_call: TRBV19; clone_size: .; cdr3_aa: ASSILGDTGGPNEQF
j_call: TRBJ2-3; v_call: TRBV29-1; clone_size: .; cdr3_aa: SVLGHTDTQY
j_call: TRBJ2-7; v_call: TRBV5-5; clone_size: .; cdr3_aa: ASSFIQGSREQY
j_call: TRBJ1-5; v_call: TRBV5-8; clone_size: .; cdr3_aa: ASSPIGANQPQH
j_call: TRBJ2-5; v_call: TRBV6-5; clone_size: .; cdr3_aa: ASSYSSGEETQY
j_call: TRBJ1-4; v_call: TRBV5-6; clone_size: .; cdr3_aa: ASTPSGWTNEKLF
j_call: TRBJ1-6; v_call: TRBV7-2; clone_size: .; cdr3_aa: ASSPRRDSSYNSPLH
j_call: TRBJ2-1; v_call: TRBV4-3; clone_size: .; cdr3_aa: ASSHRPPYNEQF
j_call: TRBJ1-4; v_call: TRBV2; clone_size: .; cdr3_aa: ASSRSTGAGEKLF
j_call: TRBJ1-5; v_call: TRBV7-8; clone_size: .; cdr3_aa: ASSRDRANQPQH
j_call: TRBJ2-7; v_call: TRBV2; clone_size: .; cdr3_aa: ASSLTSGGPERMGEQY
j_call: TRBJ2-7; v_call: TRBV6-5; clone_size: .; cdr3_aa: ASSTLGSRYEQY
j_call: TRBJ1-6; v_call: TRBV3-1/TRBV3-2; clone_size: .; cdr3_aa: ASSPLFPGVWNSPLH
j_call: TRBJ1-1; v_call: TRBV20-1; clone_size: .; cdr3_aa: SGTENTEAF
j_call: TRBJ1-5; v_call: TRBV6-2/TRBV6-3; clone_size: .; cdr3_aa: ASSYGGTGKAQH
j_call: TRBJ1-6; v_call: TRBV6-2/TRBV6-3; clone_size: .; cdr3_aa: ASSYLPTENYNSPLH
j_call: TRBJ2-1; v_call: TRBV9; clone_size: .; cdr3_aa: ASSVKPGFSSYNEQF
j_call: TRBJ2-7; v_call: TRBV7-2; clone_size: .; cdr3_aa: ASSLVRRLGEQY